These T cell receptor beta chains were read from a single sample in a study of blood T cell repertoires in COVID-19. Assay used: immunoSEQ multiplex PCR; TCRdb lists only in-frame clones, some missing. The sample includes 200,000 or so clones, approximately 84% seen only once; the top ten take 6.9%. Sequenced: peripheral blood. The source is a human donor with acute or convalescent COVID-19. The donor label of this sample is uncertain. Each CDR3 is given with its conserved first and last residue. Each record gives: CDR3 DNA, CDR3 protein, V gene, clone size, J gene, CDR3 length, D gene. The D gene is left open where the match is weak. Size tells how often a clone was seen (once, few, many) or the class of an expanded clone, and some rows leave it out.

DNA: TGTGCCAGCAGTTTAATAGCGATGGAGACCCAGTACTTC; CDR3: CASSLIAMETQYF; V: TRBV12-3/TRBV12-4; size: .; J: TRBJ2-5; length: 13; D: .
DNA: TGCGCCAGCAGGAGTTTACAGGACAACACCGGGGAGCTGTTTTTT; CDR3: CASRSLQDNTGELFF; V: TRBV5-1; size: .; J: TRBJ2-2; length: 15; D: .
DNA: TGTGCCAGCAGTTTGGGCAGGCCCTACGAGCAGTACTTC; CDR3: CASSLGRPYEQYF; V: TRBV28; size: few; J: TRBJ2-7; length: 13; D: .
DNA: TGTGCCAGCAGCTTTTACGACGCCGGGACAGGGGGTTCACCCCTCCACTTT; CDR3: CASSFYDAGTGGSPLHF; V: TRBV5-6; size: .; J: TRBJ1-6; length: 17; D: TRBD1
DNA: TGTGCCAGCAGCCCATCCCTTGGGTCCGCCGGGTATGGCTACACCTTC; CDR3: CASSPSLGSAGYGYTF; V: TRBV7-2; size: .; J: TRBJ1-2; length: 16; D: .
DNA: TGTGCCAGTAGTCCGGGGGGCGCAGGTTACGAGCAGTACTTC; CDR3: CASSPGGAGYEQYF; V: TRBV19; size: .; J: TRBJ2-7; length: 14; D: .
DNA: TGTGCCAGCAGACTAACCCGACAGTCGGAGACCCAGTACTTC; CDR3: CASRLTRQSETQYF; V: TRBV7-2; size: .; J: TRBJ2-5; length: 14; D: .
DNA: TGTGCCAGCAGTTTCGACAGGTCAACTAATGAAAAACTGTTTTTT; CDR3: CASSFDRSTNEKLFF; V: TRBV27; size: few; J: TRBJ1-4; length: 15; D: .
DNA: TGTGCCAGCAGTTCAGAAACGGGGGGAATGACAGATACGCAGTATTTT; CDR3: CASSSETGGMTDTQYF; V: TRBV6-6; size: .; J: TRBJ2-3; length: 16; D: TRBD2
DNA: TGCGCCAGCAGCCAAGGTGTGGGCCGGCAGTTCTTC; CDR3: CASSQGVGRQFF; V: TRBV4-3; size: .; J: TRBJ2-1; length: 12; D: .
DNA: TGTGCCAGCAGATTAGAGGGAGGGCCCTCGGGGAATGAGCAGTTCTTC; CDR3: CASRLEGGPSGNEQFF; V: TRBV5-8; size: .; J: TRBJ2-1; length: 16; D: TRBD2
DNA: TGTGCCAGCAGTCCCCAGGGGGAAAAACTGTTTTTT; CDR3: CASSPQGEKLFF; V: TRBV2; size: .; J: TRBJ1-4; length: 12; D: .
DNA: TGTGCCAGCAGCACAAGACAGGGGCGTGGGACTGAAGCTTTCTTT; CDR3: CASSTRQGRGTEAFF; V: TRBV5-6; size: .; J: TRBJ1-1; length: 15; D: TRBD1
DNA: TGTGCCAGCAGCCCTAGGAGCGGGGGGAGAGACATTCAGTACTTC; CDR3: CASSPRSGGRDIQYF; V: TRBV4-2; size: .; J: TRBJ2-4; length: 15; D: TRBD2
DNA: TGTGCCAGCAGTCGAAGCGGCCCATTATCACACGAGCAGTACTTC; CDR3: CASSRSGPLSHEQYF; V: TRBV6-5; size: .; J: TRBJ2-7; length: 15; D: .
DNA: TGTGCCAGCAGCTTAACGGAAGCGGGCCCCAAAGACAAAAACATTCAGTACTTC; CDR3: CASSLTEAGPKDKNIQYF; V: TRBV7-3; size: few; J: TRBJ2-4; length: 18; D: .
DNA: TGTGCCAGCAGTTTTGGGAGTACCGCCTACGAGCAGTACTTC; CDR3: CASSFGSTAYEQYF; V: TRBV28; size: .; J: TRBJ2-7; length: 14; D: .
DNA: TGTGCCAGCAGTTACGGCGGGAGGGGGCGGGAGACCCAGTACTTC; CDR3: CASSYGGRGRETQYF; V: TRBV6-5; size: .; J: TRBJ2-5; length: 15; D: TRBD2
DNA: TGTGCCAGCAGCCTACCGGGGTCCAATCAGCCCCAGCATTTT; CDR3: CASSLPGSNQPQHF; V: TRBV5-4; size: once; J: TRBJ1-5; length: 14; D: .
DNA: TGTGCCACCAGTGCTGCGGGAGGGCCTATCGGGGAGCTGTTTTTT; CDR3: CATSAAGGPIGELFF; V: TRBV24-1; size: .; J: TRBJ2-2; length: 15; D: TRBD2
DNA: TGCAGTGCCTCCACAGATACGCAGTATTTT; CDR3: CSASTDTQYF; V: TRBV20-1; size: .; J: TRBJ2-3; length: 10; D: .
DNA: TGTGCCAGCAGCCAAGATCCGAGCGGAGGCACCGGGGAGCTGTTTTTT; CDR3: CASSQDPSGGTGELFF; V: TRBV4-2; size: .; J: TRBJ2-2; length: 16; D: .